The sequence of this T cell receptor (beta chain) was determined in a study of CD8+ T cells in alopecia areata. Study results and caveats: Amid tofacitinib therapy, many expanded lesional clones stayed present in scalp and blood.

Germline V gene lookup returns CDR1 SGHTA and CDR2 FQGTGA. V was shortened by 5 bases and J by 1 base, with 8 bases between the two germline ends. The CDR3 is made up of 13 amino acids. As for treatment: oral pan-JAK inhibitor, 5-10 mg twice daily. A FACSAria was used to sort CD4+ and CD8+ T cells. These cells came from PBMCs. This clone was counted only a few times. Its antigen is still unknown. Extraction and reverse transcription of RNA yielded cDNA as the sequencing template. Assay used: immunoSEQ multiplex PCR; TCRdb lists only in-frame clones, some missing. The data hold about 180,000 clones, with 51% observed a single time.

The TCR comes from a human donor with alopecia areata. The material sequenced was CD8+ T cells sorted from blood, taken at roughly week 52, from a patient treated with tofacitinib. J is TRBJ2-5 and V is TRBV7-3; D is perhaps TRBD1 (5 bases). The CDR3 DNA is TGTGCCAGCAGCAAAGGGGCCCAAGAGACCCAGTACTTC. Its translation is CASSKGAQETQYF.